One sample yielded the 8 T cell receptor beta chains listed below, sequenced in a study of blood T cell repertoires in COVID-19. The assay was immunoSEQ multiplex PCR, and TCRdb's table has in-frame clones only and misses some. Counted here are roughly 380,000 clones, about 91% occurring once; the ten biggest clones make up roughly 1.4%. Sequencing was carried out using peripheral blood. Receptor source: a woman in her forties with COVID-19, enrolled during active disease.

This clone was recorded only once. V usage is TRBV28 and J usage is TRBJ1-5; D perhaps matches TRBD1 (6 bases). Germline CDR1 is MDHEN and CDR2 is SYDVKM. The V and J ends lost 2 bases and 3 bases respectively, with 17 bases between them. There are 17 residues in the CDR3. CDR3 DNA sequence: TGTGCCAGCAGTTTACCCAGGGGCCCTCAGCTCAATCAGCCCCAGCATTTT. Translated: CASSLPRGPQLNQPQHF.

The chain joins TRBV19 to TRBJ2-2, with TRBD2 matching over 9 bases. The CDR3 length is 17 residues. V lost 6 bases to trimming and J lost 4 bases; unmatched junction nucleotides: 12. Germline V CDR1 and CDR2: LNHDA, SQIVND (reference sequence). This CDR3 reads CASSPLTSGPRTGELFF. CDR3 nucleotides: TGTGCCAGTAGCCCCCTGACTAGCGGCCCCCGCACCGGGGAGCTGTTTTTT.

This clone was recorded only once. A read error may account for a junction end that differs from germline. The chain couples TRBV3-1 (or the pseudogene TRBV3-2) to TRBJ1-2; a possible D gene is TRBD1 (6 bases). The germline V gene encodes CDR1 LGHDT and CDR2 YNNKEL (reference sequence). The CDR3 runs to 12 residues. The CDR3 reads CASSFYRTESFF. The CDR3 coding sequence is TGTGCCAGCAGCTTCTACAGGACAGAGAGTTTCTTC.

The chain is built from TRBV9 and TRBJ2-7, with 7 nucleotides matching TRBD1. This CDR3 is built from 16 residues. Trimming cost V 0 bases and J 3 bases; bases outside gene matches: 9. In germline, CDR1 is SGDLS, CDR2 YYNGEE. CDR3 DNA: TGTGCCAGCAGCGTAGGAGGGGGCCTTCTTTTCTACGAGCAGTACTTC. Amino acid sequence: CASSVGGGLLFYEQYF. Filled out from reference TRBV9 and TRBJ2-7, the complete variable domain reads DSGVTQTPKHLITATGQRVTLRCSPRSGDLSVYWYQQSLDQGLQFLIQYYNGEERAKGNILERFSAQQFPDLHSELNLSSLELGDSALYFCASSVGGGLLFYEQYFGPGTRLTVT.

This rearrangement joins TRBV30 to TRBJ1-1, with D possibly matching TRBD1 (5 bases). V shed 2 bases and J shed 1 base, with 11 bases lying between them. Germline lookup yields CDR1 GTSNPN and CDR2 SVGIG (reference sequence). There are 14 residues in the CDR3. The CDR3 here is CAWSNRQSNTEAFF. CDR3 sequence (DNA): TGTGCCTGGAGTAATAGACAGTCGAACACTGAAGCTTTCTTT.

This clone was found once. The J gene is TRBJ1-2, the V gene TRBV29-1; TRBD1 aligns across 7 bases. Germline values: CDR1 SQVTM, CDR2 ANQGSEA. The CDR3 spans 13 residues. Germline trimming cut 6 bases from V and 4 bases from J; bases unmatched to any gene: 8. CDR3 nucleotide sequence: TGCAGCGTCTCCCGGGACAGAACCTATGGCTACACCTTC. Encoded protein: CSVSRDRTYGYTF.

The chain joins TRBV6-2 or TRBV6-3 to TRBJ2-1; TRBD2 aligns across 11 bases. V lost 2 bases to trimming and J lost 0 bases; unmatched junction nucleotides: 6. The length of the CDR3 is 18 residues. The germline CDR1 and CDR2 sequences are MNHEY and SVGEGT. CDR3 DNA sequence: TGTGCCAGCAGTTACAGCCAAGGACTAGCGGGCTCCTACAATGAGCAGTTCTTC. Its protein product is CASSYSQGLAGSYNEQFF.

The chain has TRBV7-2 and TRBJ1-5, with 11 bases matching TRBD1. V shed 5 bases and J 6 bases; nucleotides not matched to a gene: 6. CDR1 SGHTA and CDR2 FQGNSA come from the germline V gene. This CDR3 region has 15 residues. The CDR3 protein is CASSLRTGGSQPQHF. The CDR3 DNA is TGTGCCAGCAGCCTGAGGACAGGGGGCTCTCAGCCCCAGCATTTT.